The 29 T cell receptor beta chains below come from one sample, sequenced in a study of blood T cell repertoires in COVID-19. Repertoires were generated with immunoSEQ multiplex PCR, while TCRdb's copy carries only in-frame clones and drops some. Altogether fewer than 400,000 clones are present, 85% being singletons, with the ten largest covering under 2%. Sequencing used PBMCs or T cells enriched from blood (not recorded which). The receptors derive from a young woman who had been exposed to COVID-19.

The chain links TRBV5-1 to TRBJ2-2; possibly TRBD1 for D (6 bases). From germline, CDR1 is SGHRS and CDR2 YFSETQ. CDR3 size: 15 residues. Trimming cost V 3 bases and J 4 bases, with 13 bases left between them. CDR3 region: CASSSGVRGTGELFF. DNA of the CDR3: TGCGCCAGCAGCTCAGGGGTACGGGGCACCGGGGAGCTGTTTTTT.

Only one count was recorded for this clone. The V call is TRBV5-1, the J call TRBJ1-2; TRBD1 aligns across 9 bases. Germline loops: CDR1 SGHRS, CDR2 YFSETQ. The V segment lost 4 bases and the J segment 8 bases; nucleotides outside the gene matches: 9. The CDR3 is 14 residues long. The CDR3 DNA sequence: TGCGCCAGCAGCCCGGACAGGGGACGAGAGGGCTACACCTTC. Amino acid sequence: CASSPDRGREGYTF.

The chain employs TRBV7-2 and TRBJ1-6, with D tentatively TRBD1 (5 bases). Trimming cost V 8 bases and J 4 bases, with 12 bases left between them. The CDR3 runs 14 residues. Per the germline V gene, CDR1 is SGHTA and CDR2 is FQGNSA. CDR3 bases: TGTGCCAGCGGCCCCGGGGGTTATAATTCACCCCTCCACTTT. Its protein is CASGPGGYNSPLHF.

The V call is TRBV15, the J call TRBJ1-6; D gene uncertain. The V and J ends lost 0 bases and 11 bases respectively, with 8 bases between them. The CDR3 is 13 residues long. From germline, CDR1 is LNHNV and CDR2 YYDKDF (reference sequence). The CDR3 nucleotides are TGTGCCACCAGCAGAGATACTGAGGCACCCCTCCACTTT. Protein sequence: CATSRDTEAPLHF.

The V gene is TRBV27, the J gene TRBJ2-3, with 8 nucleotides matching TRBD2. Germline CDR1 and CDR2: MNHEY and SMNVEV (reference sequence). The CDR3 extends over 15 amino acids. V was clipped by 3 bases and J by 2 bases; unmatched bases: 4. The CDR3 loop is CASSLTGGYTDTQYF. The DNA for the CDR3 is TGTGCCAGCAGTTTGACGGGAGGGTACACAGATACGCAGTATTTT.

CDR3 sequence: CASSVVANTEAFF. CDR3 nucleotide sequence: TGCGCCAGCAGCGTGGTGGCGAACACTGAAGCTTTCTTT. The chain uses TRBV5-1 and TRBJ1-1; D remains ambiguous. This CDR3 comprises 13 residues. The germline gives CDR1 SGHRS, CDR2 YFSETQ. V dropped 4 bases and J dropped 1 base, with 8 bases sitting between them.

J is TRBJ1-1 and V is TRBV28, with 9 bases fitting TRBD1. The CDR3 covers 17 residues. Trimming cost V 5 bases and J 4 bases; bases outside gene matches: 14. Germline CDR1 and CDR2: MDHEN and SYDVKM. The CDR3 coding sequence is TGTGCCAGCAGTCTGGGCGGCAGGGGACAGGGAGGCACTGAAGCTTTCTTT. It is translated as CASSLGGRGQGGTEAFF.

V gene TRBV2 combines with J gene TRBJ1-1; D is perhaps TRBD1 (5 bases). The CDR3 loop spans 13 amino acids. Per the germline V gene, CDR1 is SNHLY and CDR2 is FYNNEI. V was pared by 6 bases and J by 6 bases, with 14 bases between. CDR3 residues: CASRVRGVAEAFF. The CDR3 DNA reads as TGTGCCAGCAGGGTCCGGGGGGTTGCTGAAGCTTTCTTT.

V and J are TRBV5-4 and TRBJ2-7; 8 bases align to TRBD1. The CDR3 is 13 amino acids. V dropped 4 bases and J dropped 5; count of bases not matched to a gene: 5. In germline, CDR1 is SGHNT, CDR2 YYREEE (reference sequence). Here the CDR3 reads CASSLGQADEQYF. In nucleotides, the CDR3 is TGTGCCAGCAGCCTGGGACAGGCCGACGAGCAGTACTTC. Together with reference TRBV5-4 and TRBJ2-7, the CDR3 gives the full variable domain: ETGVTQSPTHLIKTRGQQVTLRCSSQSGHNTVSWYQQALGQGPQFIFQYYREEENGRGNFPPRFSGLQFPNYSSELNVNALELDDSALYLCASSLGQADEQYFGPGTRLTVT.

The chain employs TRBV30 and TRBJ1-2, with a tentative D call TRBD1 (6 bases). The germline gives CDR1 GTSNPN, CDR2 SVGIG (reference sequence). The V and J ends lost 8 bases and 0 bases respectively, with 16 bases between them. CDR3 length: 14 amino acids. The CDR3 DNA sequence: TGTGCCCGTTTGGACAGCCCCTCTAACTATGGCTACACCTTC. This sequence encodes CARLDSPSNYGYTF.

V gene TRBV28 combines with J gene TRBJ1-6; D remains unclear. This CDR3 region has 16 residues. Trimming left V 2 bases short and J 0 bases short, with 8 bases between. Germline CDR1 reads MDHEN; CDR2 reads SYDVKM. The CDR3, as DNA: TGTGCCAGCAGTTTAAAGTGGAGCTCCTATAATTCACCCCTCCACTTT. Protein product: CASSLKWSSYNSPLHF.

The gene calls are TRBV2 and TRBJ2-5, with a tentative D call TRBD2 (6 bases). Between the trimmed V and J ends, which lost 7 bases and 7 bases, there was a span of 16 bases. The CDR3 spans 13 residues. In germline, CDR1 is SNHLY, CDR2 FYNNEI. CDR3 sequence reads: CASTGLLRGTQYF. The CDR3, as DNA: TGTGCCAGCACGGGACTCCTAAGAGGGACCCAGTACTTC.

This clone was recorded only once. The CDR3 sequence: CASSLAGTSVYNEQFF. The CDR3 bases are TGCGCCAGCAGCCTGGCCGGGACTAGCGTATACAATGAGCAGTTCTTC. The rearrangement uses TRBV5-1 and TRBJ2-1, with TRBD2 matching 10 bases. Trimming at V came to 4 bases and at J to 4 bases, leaving 8 bases not matched to a gene. Germline V gene lookup returns CDR1 SGHRS and CDR2 YFSETQ. CDR3 length: 16 residues.

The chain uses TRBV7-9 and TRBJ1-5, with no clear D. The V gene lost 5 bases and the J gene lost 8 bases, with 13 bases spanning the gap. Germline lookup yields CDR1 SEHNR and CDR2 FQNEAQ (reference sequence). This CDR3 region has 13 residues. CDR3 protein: CASSLNYMEPQHF. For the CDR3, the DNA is TGTGCCAGCAGCCTAAACTATATGGAGCCCCAGCATTTT.

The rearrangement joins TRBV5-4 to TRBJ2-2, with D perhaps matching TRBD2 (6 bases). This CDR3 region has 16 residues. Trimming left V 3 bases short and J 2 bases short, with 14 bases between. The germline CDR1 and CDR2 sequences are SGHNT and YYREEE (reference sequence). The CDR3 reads CASSSLGGINTGELFF. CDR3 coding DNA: TGTGCCAGCAGCTCCTTGGGCGGGATAAACACCGGGGAGCTGTTTTTT.

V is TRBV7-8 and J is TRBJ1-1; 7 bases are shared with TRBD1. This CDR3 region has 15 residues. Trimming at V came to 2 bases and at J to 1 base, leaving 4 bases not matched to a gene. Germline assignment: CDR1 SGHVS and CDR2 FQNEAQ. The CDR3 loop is CASSLRGTANTEAFF. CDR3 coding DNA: TGTGCCAGCAGCTTAAGAGGGACAGCGAACACTGAAGCTTTCTTT.

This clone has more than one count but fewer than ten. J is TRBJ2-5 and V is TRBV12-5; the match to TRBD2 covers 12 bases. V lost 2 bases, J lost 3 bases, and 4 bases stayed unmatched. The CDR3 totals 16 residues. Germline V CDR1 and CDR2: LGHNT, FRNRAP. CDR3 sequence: CASGLWLAGGEETQYF. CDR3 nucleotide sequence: TGTGCTAGTGGTTTGTGGCTAGCGGGAGGGGAAGAGACCCAGTACTTC.

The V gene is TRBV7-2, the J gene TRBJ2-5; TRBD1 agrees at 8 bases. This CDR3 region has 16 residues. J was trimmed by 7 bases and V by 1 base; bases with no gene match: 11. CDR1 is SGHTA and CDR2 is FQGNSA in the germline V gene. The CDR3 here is CASSLVRGTGARTQYF. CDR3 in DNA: TGTGCCAGCAGCTTAGTTCGGGGGACAGGTGCAAGGACCCAGTACTTC.

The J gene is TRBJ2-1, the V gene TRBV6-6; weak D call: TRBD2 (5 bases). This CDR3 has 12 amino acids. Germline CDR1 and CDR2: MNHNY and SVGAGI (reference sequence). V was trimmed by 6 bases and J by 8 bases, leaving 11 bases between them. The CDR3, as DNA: TGTGCCAGCAGCTTACTAGTGGATGAGCAGTTCTTC. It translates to CASSLLVDEQFF.

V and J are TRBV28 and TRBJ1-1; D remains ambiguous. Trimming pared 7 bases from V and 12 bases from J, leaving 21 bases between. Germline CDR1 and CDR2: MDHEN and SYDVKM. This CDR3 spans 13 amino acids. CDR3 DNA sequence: TGTGCCAGCAAGCCCACTCTCCTTACCGAGACTTTCTTT. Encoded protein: CASKPTLLTETFF.

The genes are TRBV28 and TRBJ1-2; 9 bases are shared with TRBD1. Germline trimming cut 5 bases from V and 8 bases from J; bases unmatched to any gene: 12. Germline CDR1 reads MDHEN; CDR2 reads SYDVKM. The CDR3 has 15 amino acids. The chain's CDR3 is CASSTKQGAKRGYTF. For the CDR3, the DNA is TGTGCCAGCAGTACAAAACAGGGGGCAAAGCGGGGCTACACCTTC.

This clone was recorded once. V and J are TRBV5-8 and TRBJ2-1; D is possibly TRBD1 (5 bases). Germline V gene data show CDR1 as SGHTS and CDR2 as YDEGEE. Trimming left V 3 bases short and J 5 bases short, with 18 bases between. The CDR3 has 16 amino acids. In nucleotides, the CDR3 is TGTGCCAGCAGCTGGGGCGTAGGCAGGGTAAACAATGAGCAGTTCTTC. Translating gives CASSWGVGRVNNEQFF.

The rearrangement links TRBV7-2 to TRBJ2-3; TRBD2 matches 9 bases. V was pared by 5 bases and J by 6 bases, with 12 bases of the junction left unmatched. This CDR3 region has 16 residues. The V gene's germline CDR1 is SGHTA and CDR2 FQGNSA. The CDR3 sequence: CASSPQGAGGPDTQYF. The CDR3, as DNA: TGTGCCAGCAGCCCCCAGGGAGCGGGGGGTCCGGATACGCAGTATTTT.

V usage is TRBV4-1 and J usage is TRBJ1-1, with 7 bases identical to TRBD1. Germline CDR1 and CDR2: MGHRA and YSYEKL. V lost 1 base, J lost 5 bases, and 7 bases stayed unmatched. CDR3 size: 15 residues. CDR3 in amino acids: CASSQAATGNTEAFF. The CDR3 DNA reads TGCGCCAGCAGCCAAGCTGCGACAGGGAATACTGAAGCTTTCTTT.

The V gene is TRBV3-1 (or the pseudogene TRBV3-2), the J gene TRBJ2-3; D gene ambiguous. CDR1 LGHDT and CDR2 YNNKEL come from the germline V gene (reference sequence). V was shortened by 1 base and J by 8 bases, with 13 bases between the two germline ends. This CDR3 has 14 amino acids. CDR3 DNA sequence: TGTGCCAGCAGCCAAGCTACGTTCTCGCCTACGCAGTATTTT. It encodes CASSQATFSPTQYF.

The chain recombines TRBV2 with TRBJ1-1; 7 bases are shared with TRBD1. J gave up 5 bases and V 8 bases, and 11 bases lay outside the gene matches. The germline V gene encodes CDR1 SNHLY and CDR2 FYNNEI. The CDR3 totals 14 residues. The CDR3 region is CASCTRQGQTEAFF. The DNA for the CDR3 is TGTGCCAGCTGTACTCGACAGGGCCAGACTGAAGCTTTCTTT.

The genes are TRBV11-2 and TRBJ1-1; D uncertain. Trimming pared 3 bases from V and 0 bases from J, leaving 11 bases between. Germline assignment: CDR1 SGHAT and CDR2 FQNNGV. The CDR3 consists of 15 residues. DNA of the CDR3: TGTGCCAGCAGCTTCATGACGGGGATGAACACTGAAGCTTTCTTT. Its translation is CASSFMTGMNTEAFF.

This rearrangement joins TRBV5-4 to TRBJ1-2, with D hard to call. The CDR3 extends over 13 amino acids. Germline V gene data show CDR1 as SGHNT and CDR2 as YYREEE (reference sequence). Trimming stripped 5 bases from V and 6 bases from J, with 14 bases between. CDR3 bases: TGTGCCAGCAGATCTGCAGGAAAGCATGGCTACACCTTC. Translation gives CASRSAGKHGYTF.

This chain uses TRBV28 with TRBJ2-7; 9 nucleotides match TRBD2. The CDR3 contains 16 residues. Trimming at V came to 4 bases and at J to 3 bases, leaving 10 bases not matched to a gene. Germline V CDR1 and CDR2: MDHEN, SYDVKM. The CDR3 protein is CASSSPTSGLNYEQYF. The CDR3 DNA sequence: TGTGCCAGCAGTTCTCCGACTAGCGGTCTTAACTACGAGCAGTACTTC.